The TCR beta chain under discussion was sequenced for a study of blood T cell repertoires in COVID-19. This study enrolled people aged about 18 to 100 from under 25 US geographic areas. The germline V gene has CDR1 ENHRY and CDR2 SYGVKD. The CDR3 extends over 15 amino acids. V was clipped by 2 bases and J by 2 bases; unmatched bases: 3. The repertoire was sequenced with immunoSEQ multiplex PCR; TCRdb's copy has only in-frame clones and lacks some. Of fewer than 450,000 clones listed, roughly 87% were seen once; the top ten hold under 1.3%. The sample consisted of PBMCs or T cells enriched from blood (not recorded which). This TCR was sampled from a woman in her twenties or thirties who had recovered from COVID-19. The V call is TRBV10-3, the J call TRBJ2-3, with 8 positions matching TRBD2. The CDR3 sequence is CAISEGRGVTDTQYF. Here the CDR3 DNA reads TGTGCCATCAGTGAGGGGCGGGGGGTCACAGATACGCAGTATTTT.